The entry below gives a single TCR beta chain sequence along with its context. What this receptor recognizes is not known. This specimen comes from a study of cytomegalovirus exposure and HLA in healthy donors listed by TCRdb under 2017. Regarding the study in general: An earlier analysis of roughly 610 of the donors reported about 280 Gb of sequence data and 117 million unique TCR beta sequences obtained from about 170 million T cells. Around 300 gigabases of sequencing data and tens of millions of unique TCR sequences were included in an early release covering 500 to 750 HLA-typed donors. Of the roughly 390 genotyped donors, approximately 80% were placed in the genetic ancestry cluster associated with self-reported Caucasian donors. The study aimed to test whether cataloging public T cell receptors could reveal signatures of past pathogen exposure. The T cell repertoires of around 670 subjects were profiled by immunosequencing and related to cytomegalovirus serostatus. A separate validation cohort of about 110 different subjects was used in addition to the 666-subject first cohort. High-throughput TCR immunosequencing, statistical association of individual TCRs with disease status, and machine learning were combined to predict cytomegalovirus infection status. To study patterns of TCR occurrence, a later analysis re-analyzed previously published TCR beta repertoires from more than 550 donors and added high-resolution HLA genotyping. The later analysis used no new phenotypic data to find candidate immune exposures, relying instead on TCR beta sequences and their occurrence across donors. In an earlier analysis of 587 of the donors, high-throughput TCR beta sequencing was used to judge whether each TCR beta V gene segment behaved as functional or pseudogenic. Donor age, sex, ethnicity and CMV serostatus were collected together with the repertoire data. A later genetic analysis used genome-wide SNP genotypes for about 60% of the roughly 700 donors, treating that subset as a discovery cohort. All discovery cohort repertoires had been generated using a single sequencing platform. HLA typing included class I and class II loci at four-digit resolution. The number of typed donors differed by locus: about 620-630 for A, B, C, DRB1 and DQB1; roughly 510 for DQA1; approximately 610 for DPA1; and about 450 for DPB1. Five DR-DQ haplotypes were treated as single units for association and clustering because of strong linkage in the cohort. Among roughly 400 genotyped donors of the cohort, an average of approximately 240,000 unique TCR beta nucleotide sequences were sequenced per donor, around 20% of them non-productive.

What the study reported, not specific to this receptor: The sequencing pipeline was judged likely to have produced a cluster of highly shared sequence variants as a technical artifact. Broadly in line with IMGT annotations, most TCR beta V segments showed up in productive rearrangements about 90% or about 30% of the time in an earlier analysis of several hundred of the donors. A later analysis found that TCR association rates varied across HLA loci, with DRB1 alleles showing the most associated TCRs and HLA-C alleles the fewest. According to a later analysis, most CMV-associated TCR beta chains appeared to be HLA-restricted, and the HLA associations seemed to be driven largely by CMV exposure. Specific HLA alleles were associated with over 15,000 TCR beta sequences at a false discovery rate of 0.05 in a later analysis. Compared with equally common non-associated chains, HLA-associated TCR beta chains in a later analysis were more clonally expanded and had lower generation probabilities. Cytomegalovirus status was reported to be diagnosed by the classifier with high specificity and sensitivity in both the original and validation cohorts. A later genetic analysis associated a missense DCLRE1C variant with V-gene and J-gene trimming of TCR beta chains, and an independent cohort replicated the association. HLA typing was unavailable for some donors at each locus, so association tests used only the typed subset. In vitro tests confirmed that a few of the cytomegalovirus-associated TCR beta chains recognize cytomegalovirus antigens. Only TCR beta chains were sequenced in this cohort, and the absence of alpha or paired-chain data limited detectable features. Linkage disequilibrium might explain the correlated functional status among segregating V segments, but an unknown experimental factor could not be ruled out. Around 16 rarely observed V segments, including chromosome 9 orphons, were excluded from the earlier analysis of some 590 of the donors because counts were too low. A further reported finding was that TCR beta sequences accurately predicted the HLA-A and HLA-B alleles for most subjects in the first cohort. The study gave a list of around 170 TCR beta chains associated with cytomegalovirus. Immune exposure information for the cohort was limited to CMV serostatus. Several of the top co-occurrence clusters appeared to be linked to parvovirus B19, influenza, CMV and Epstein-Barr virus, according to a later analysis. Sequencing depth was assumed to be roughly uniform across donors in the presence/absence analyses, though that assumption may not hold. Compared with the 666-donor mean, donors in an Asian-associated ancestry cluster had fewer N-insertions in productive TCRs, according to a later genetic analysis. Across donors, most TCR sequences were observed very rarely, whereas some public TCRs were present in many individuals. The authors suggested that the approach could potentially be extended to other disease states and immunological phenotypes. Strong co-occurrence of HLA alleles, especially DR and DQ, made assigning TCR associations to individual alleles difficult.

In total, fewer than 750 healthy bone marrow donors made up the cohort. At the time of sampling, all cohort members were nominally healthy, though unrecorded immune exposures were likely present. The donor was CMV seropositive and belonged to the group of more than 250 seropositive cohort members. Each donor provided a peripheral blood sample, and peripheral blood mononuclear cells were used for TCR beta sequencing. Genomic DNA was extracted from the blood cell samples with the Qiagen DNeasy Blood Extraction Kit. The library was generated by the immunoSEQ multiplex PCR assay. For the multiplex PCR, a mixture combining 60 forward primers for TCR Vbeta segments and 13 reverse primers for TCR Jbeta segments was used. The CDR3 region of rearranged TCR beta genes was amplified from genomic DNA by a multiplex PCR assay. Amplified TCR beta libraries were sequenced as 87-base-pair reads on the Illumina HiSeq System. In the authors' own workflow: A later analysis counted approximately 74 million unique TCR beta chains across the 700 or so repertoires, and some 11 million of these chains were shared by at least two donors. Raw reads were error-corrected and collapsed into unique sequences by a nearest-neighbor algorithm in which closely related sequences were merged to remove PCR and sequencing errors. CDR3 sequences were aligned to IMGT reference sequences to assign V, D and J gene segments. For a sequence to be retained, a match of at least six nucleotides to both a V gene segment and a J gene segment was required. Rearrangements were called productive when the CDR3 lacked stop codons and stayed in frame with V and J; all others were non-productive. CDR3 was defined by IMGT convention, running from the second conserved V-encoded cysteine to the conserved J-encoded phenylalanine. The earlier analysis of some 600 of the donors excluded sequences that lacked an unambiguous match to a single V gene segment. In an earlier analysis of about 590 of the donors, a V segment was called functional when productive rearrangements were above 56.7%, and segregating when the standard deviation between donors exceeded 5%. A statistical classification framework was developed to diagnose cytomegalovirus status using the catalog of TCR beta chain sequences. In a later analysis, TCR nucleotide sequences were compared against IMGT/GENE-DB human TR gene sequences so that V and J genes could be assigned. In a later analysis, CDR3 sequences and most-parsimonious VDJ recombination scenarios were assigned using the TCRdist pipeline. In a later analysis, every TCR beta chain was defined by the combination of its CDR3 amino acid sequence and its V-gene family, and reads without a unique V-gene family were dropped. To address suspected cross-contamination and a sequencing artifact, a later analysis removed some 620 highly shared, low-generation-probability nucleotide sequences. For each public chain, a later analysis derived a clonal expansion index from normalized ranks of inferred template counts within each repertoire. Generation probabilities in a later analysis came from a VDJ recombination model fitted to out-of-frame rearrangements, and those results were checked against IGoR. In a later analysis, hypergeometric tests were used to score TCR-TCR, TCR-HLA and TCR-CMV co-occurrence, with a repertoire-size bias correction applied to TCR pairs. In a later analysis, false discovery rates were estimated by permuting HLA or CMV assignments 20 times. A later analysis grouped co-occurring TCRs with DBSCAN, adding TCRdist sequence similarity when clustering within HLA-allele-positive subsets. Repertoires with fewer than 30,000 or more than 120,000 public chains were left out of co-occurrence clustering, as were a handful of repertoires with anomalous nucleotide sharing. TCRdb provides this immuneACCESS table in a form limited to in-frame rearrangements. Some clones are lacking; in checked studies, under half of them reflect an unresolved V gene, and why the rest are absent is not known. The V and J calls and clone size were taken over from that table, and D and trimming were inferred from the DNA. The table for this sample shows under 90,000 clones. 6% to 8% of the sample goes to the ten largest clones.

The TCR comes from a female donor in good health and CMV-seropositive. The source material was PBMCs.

The nucleotide sequence reads as follows: TGTGCCTGGCAGGGGGGAACCGGGGAGCTGTTTTTT. This encodes CAWQGGTGELFF. The chain uses TRBV30 and TRBJ2-2; TRBD1 is a weak D gene call, 7 bases matching. Reading from cysteine to phenylalanine, the CDR3 counts 12 amino acids. Just CDR3 DNA is preserved here, 36 bases in frame from base 1. CDR1 and CDR2 are drawn from the germline V gene (reference sequence): GTSNPN, SVGIG. Trimming costs V 5 bases and J 5 bases, and their ends lie 9 bases apart.